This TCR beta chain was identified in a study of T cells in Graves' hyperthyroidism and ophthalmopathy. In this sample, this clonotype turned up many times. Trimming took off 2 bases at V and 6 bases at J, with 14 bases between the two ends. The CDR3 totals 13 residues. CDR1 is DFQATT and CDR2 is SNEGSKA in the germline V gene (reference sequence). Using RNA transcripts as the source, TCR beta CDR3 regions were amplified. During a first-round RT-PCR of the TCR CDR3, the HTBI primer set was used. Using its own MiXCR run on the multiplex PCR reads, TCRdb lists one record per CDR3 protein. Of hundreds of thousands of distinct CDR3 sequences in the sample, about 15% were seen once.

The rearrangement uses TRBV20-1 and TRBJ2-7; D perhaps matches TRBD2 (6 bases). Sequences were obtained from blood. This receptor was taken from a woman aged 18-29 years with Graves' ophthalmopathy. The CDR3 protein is CSARPGRRSEQYF. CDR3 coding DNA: TGCAGTGCTAGACCAGGGAGGAGAAGCGAGCAGTACTTC.